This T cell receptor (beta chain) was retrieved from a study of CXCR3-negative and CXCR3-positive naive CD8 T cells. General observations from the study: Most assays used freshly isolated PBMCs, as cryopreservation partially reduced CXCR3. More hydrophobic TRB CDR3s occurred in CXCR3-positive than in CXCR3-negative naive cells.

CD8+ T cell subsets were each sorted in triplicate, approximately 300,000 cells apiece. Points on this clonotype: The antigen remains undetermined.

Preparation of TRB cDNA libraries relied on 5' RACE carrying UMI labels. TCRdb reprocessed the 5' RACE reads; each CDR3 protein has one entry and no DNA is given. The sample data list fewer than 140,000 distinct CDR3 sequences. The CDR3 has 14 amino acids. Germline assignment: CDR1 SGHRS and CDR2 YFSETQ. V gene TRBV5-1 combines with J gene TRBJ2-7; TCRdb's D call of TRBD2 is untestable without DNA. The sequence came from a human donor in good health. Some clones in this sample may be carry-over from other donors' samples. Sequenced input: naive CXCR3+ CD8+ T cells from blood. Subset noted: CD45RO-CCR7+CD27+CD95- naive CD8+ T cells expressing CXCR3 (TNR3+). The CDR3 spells CASSEDGGSYEQYF.